This T cell receptor (beta chain) stems from a study of blood T cell repertoires in COVID-19. The overall study: In each case, the material was cDNA or gDNA derived from T cells, B-cell-depleted T cells, or PBMCs.

Allocation to cohorts depended on clinical history reported by the participants. V gave up 4 bases and J gave up 3 bases; unmatched junction bases: 6. Germline CDR1 reads SGHNT; CDR2 reads YYREEE (reference sequence). The CDR3 has 15 amino acids. Authors' data handling: By means of reference gene primer amplification, nucleated cell counts were estimated. Method: immunoSEQ multiplex PCR; TCRdb's copy keeps in-frame clones and lacks some. The V and J calls and clone size are taken from that table; D and trimming were inferred from the DNA. The data hold more than 400,000 clones, with approximately 90% observed a single time.

Sequencing was performed on PBMCs or T cells enriched from blood (not recorded which). The genes are TRBV5-4 and TRBJ2-2, with TRBD1 matching 7 bases. The clonotype comes from a woman aged 18-35 years who had recovered from COVID-19. The chain's CDR3 is CASSMTGIDTGELFF. In DNA, the CDR3 is TGTGCCAGCAGCATGACAGGGATAGACACCGGGGAGCTGTTTTTT.